The TCR beta chain described here comes from a study of technical replicates of blood from a few donors. The germline V gene has CDR1 MNHEY and CDR2 SVGAGI. The CDR3 sequence is 14 residues long. Between the trimmed V and J ends, which lost 3 bases and 5 bases, there was a span of 13 bases. Profiled with immunoSEQ multiplex PCR; TCRdb holds only in-frame clones, not every one. The data hold tens of thousands of clones, with approximately 94% observed a single time. The sample comprised T cells isolated from PBMCs. This receptor was taken from a human donor in good health. The V gene is TRBV6-5, the J gene TRBJ1-1, with a weak D call TRBD1 (5 bases). CDR3 coding DNA: TGTGCCAGCAGTTATTCGGGGGTTAGGACTGAAGCTTTCTTT. Translated: CASSYSGVRTEAFF.